Each of the 20 T cell receptor beta chains below was sequenced from the same sample in a study of blood T cell repertoires in COVID-19. Method: immunoSEQ multiplex PCR; TCRdb's copy keeps in-frame clones and lacks some. The repertoire holds around 110,000 clones, with roughly four fifths as singletons. Sequences were obtained from peripheral blood. These receptor sequences come from a man between 65 and 85 years old with active or convalescent COVID-19.

V and J are TRBV14 and TRBJ2-7; D might be TRBD1 (5 bases). Between the trimmed V and J ends, which lost 1 base and 3 bases, there was a span of 13 bases. The CDR3 is 15 residues long. CDR1 is SGHDN, CDR2 FVKESK, per germline. CDR3 sequence (DNA): TGTGCCAGCAGCCAAGGGACACGGCCCCACTACGAGCAGTACTTC. It codes for CASSQGTRPHYEQYF.

V gene TRBV28 combines with J gene TRBJ2-7, with D perhaps matching TRBD1 (5 bases). The CDR3 has 14 residues. Germline V gives CDR1 MDHEN, CDR2 SYDVKM. Trimming pared 6 bases from V and 0 bases from J, leaving 12 bases between. The CDR3 DNA sequence: TGTGCCAGCAGCACTCGTGGGGCCTCCTACGAGCAGTACTTC. Translation: CASSTRGASYEQYF.

The rearrangement uses TRBV28 and TRBJ2-6; 12 bases are shared with TRBD1. Trimming cost V 5 bases and J 4 bases; bases outside gene matches: 6. Germline lookup yields CDR1 MDHEN and CDR2 SYDVKM. CDR3 length: 17 residues. In DNA, the CDR3 is TGTGCCAGCAGTGAGGGACAGGGGGCTTTAGGGGCCAACGTCCTGACTTTC. It translates to CASSEGQGALGANVLTF.

A single count supports this clone. This CDR3 is CASSYLQGHNQPQHF. Here the CDR3 DNA reads TGTGCCAGCAGTTACTTACAGGGCCACAATCAGCCCCAGCATTTT. This chain uses TRBV6-2 or TRBV6-3 with TRBJ1-5; the D gene is possibly TRBD1 (6 bases). Germline V gene data show CDR1 as MNHEY and CDR2 as SVGEGT. The CDR3 is 15 amino acids. The ends were cut back, 1 base at V and 3 bases at J, with 10 bases in the middle.

In regard to this clone: The sample holds other DNA sequences that translate to the same CDR3. This chain uses TRBV29-1 with TRBJ2-1; 10 nucleotides match TRBD1. CDR1 SQVTM and CDR2 ANQGSEA come from the germline V gene. Trimming cost V 4 bases and J 7 bases; bases outside gene matches: 1. CDR3 length: 12 residues. The CDR3 sequence is CSVGGQGNEQFF. The CDR3 DNA follows: TGCAGCGTTGGGGGACAGGGGAATGAGCAGTTCTTC.

The chain employs TRBV6-1 and TRBJ1-1; a weak D match, TRBD1 (5 bases). Germline loops: CDR1 MNHNS, CDR2 SASEGT. Trimming took off 1 base at V and 4 bases at J, with 7 bases between the two ends. The CDR3 extends over 13 amino acids. The DNA for the CDR3 is TGTGCCAGCAGTGAAGTCAGGGTCACTGAAGCTTTCTTT. Protein sequence: CASSEVRVTEAFF.

The chain carries TRBV15 and TRBJ1-1; the match to TRBD1 covers 8 bases. Losses at the gene ends were 4 bases for V and 1 base for J; bases not matched to a gene: 2. Germline V gene data show CDR1 as LNHNV and CDR2 as YYDKDF (reference sequence). This CDR3 is 14 amino acids long. The CDR3 loop is CATSIDRGNTEAFF. CDR3 sequence (DNA): TGTGCCACCAGCATTGACAGGGGGAACACTGAAGCTTTCTTT.

This chain uses TRBV7-6 with TRBJ1-2, with D unclear. V lost 5 bases to trimming and J lost 2 bases, with 15 bases between them. The CDR3 extends over 15 amino acids. Germline CDR1 reads SGHVS; CDR2 reads FNYEAQ. The chain's CDR3 is CASSPVAGPNYGYTF. Written as DNA, the CDR3 is TGTGCCAGCAGCCCAGTGGCAGGTCCGAACTATGGCTACACCTTC.

Remarks on this clone: An end of the junction differs from the germline gene, which may be a read error. The V and J genes are TRBV3-1 (or the pseudogene TRBV3-2) and TRBJ2-5; D uncertain. From germline, CDR1 is LGHDT and CDR2 YNNKEL (reference sequence). The CDR3 contains 11 residues. The CDR3 protein is CASSQGSRGDF. The CDR3 nucleotides read TGTGCCAGCAGCCAAGGCAGTAGAGGAGACTTC.

The chain joins TRBV7-2 to TRBJ2-3; 10 nucleotides match TRBD2. Looked up from germline, CDR1 is SGHTA and CDR2 is FQGNSA. CDR3 length equals 17 residues. J lost 4 bases, V lost 1 base, and 8 bases had no gene match. CDR3 DNA sequence: TGTGCCAGCAGCTTAGTTCCGCTAGCGGGGGTAGCAGATACGCAGTATTTT. The encoded protein is CASSLVPLAGVADTQYF.

CDR3 protein: CASSGPGGYGYTF. The CDR3 region has the DNA TGTGCCTCGTCGGGACCGGGAGGCTATGGCTACACCTTC. The chain has TRBV30 and TRBJ1-2; D possibly corresponds to TRBD1 (5 bases). With 7 bases removed from V and 4 bases from J, the gap between germline ends came to 16 bases. The germline gives CDR1 GTSNPN, CDR2 SVGIG (reference sequence). The CDR3 consists of 13 residues.

The rearrangement joins TRBV9 to TRBJ1-3; 8 positions agree with TRBD1. Germline CDR1 is SGDLS and CDR2 is YYNGEE. The CDR3 consists of 15 residues. V shed 4 bases and J 0 bases; nucleotides not matched to a gene: 3. Here the CDR3 DNA reads TGTGCCAGCAGCCTCGACAGGGGCTCTGGAAACACCATATATTTT. This translates into CASSLDRGSGNTIYF.

This chain joins TRBV19 and TRBJ1-4; D call uncertain. The CDR3 has 16 residues. The V gene's germline CDR1 is LNHDA and CDR2 SQIVND (reference sequence). Trimming took 5 bases from V and 4 from J, leaving 17 bases between them. CDR3 sequence (DNA): TGTGCCAGTAGTTCGCCCAGAGGGAGCCTTAATGAAAAACTGTTTTTT. Residues: CASSSPRGSLNEKLFF.

The CDR3 reads CASSLGGSSYNEQFF. DNA for the CDR3: TGTGCCAGCAGTTTGGGGGGGAGCTCCTACAATGAGCAGTTCTTC. The chain couples TRBV28 to TRBJ2-1; the match to TRBD2 covers 7 bases. The V gene end was trimmed by 3 bases and the J gene end by 0 bases; junction bases not matched to a gene: 2. Germline V lookup: CDR1 MDHEN, CDR2 SYDVKM. The length of the CDR3 is 15 residues.

J is TRBJ2-5 and V is TRBV15; 12 bases match TRBD2. The V segment lost 3 bases and the J segment 5 bases; nucleotides outside the gene matches: 1. The CDR3 extends over 14 amino acids. CDR1 and CDR2 (germline): LNHNV, YYDKDF (reference sequence). CDR3 protein: CATSRTSGSETQYF. The CDR3 DNA reads TGTGCCACCAGCAGGACTAGCGGGAGTGAGACCCAGTACTTC.

The V gene is TRBV7-8, the J gene TRBJ1-2; 7 nucleotides match TRBD1. CDR3 size: 14 residues. The V and J ends lost 2 bases and 4 bases, in that order; junction bases with no gene match: 4. Germline-derived CDR1 and CDR2 are SGHVS and FQNEAQ. The CDR3 reads CASSLRGGSYGYTF. CDR3 nucleotides: TGTGCCAGCAGCTTACGAGGGGGCAGCTATGGCTACACCTTC.

CDR3 nucleotide sequence: TGTGCCAGCAGCCTCTCTAGCGGGGGTCAAGAGACCCAGTACTTC. Translation: CASSLSSGGQETQYF. This chain joins TRBV7-2 and TRBJ2-5; TRBD2 agrees at 10 bases. The CDR3 spans 15 residues. V lost 5 bases, J lost 2 bases, and 5 bases stayed unmatched. CDR1 SGHTA and CDR2 FQGNSA come from the germline V gene.

The chain links TRBV6-5 to TRBJ2-3, with TRBD2 as a possible D gene (5 bases). Germline V gene lookup returns CDR1 MNHEY and CDR2 SVGAGI. This CDR3 has 14 amino acids. The ends were cut back, 7 bases at V and 3 bases at J, with 14 bases in the middle. In DNA form, the CDR3 reads TGTGCCAGCACCCTCGGGGTTGCAACAGATACGCAGTATTTT. It encodes CASTLGVATDTQYF.

J is TRBJ2-5 and V is TRBV19; TRBD1 matches 11 bases. The length of the CDR3 is 15 residues. V was clipped by 5 bases and J by 5 bases; unmatched bases: 7. Per germline, CDR1 LNHDA and CDR2 SQIVND (reference sequence). CDR3 coding DNA: TGTGCCAGTAGTGTCGGACAGGGGGCCGCCGAGACCCAGTACTTC. Its translation is CASSVGQGAAETQYF.

This clone was counted only a few times. The V gene is TRBV5-6, the J gene TRBJ2-1; the match to TRBD2 covers 7 bases. Germline CDR1 is SGHDT and CDR2 is YYEEEE. This CDR3 spans 16 amino acids. V lost 0 bases, J lost 10 bases, and 13 bases stayed unmatched. The CDR3 DNA reads TGTGCCAGCAGCTTGGCCGGGTCGGGCGGGAGACGCGAGCAGTTCTTC. Translated: CASSLAGSGGRREQFF.